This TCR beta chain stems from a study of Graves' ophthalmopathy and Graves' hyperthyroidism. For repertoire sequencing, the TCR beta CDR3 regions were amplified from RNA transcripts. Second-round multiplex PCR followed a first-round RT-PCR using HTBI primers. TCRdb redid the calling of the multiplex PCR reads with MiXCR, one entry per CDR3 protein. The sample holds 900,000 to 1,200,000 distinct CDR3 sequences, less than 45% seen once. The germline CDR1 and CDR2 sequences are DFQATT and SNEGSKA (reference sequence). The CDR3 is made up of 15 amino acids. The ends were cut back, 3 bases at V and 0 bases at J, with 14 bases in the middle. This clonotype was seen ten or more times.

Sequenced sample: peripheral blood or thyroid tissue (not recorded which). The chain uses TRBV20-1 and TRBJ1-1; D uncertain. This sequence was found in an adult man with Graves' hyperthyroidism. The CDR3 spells CSASRGSGMNTEAFF. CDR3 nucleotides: TGCAGTGCTAGCCGGGGTTCGGGTATGAACACTGAAGCTTTCTTT.